Presented here are 17 T cell receptor beta chains from one specimen sequenced in a study of CD8+ T cells in alopecia areata. Described treatment: oral pan-JAK inhibitor, 5-10 mg twice daily. As the sequencing template, cDNA was produced by extracting RNA and reverse transcribing it. Some clones are missing from TCRdb's copy, which holds only in-frame ones; the method was immunoSEQ multiplex PCR. Among some 150,000 clones listed, about three fifths were seen once. The material was CD4+ T cells sorted from blood, obtained at approximately week 61, from a patient treated with tofacitinib. The receptor source for this set is a human donor with alopecia areata.

In its sample, this clone was seen a few times. This chain joins TRBV10-3 and TRBJ2-3; 9 nucleotides agree with TRBD1. Germline V CDR1 and CDR2: ENHRY, SYGVKD. V shed 2 bases, J shed 4 bases, and the junction held 4 bases outside the gene matches. The length of the CDR3 is 15 residues. CDR3 sequence reads: CAISENRGRADTQYF. CDR3 DNA sequence: TGTGCCATCAGTGAGAACAGGGGGCGCGCAGATACGCAGTATTTT.

V is TRBV4-1 and J is TRBJ1-1; D ambiguous. Germline V lookup: CDR1 MGHRA, CDR2 YSYEKL. Deletions cut 0 bases from V and 1 base from J, with 9 bases between. The CDR3 has 15 residues. CDR3 amino acids: CASSQEGGRNTEAFF. As DNA, the CDR3 is TGCGCCAGCAGCCAAGAGGGAGGGAGGAACACTGAAGCTTTCTTT.

This clone occurred once. The gene calls are TRBV7-2 and TRBJ2-6, with unresolved D. In germline, CDR1 is SGHTA, CDR2 FQGNSA. This CDR3 region has 17 residues. V was shortened by 4 bases and J by 0 bases, with 13 bases between the two germline ends. Here the CDR3 DNA reads TGTGCCAGCAGCTCCCGTCCCGGGTTCTCTGGGGCCAACGTCCTGACTTTC. Protein product: CASSSRPGFSGANVLTF.

This clone was counted once. The chain links TRBV5-6 to TRBJ1-6; no clear D gene. From germline, CDR1 is SGHDT and CDR2 YYEEEE. This CDR3 spans 14 amino acids. V lost 2 bases and J lost 9, with 12 bases in between. As DNA, the CDR3 is TGTGCCAGCAGCTTCACCAGGCCACCTTCACCCCTCCACTTT. As protein: CASSFTRPPSPLHF. The full variable domain, rest sourced from reference TRBV5-6 and TRBJ1-6, is DAGVTQSPTHLIKTRGQQVTLRCSPKSGHDTVSWYQQALGQGPQFIFQYYEEEERQRGNFPDRFSGHQFPNYSSELNVNALLLGDSALYLCASSFTRPPSPLHFGNGTRLTVT.

The genes are TRBV6-5 and TRBJ1-4, with a weak D call TRBD1 (5 bases). Germline values: CDR1 MNHEY, CDR2 SVGAGI. V was shortened by 8 bases and J by 8 bases, with 15 bases between the two germline ends. The CDR3 length is 13 residues. CDR3 loop: CASREGLREKLFF. CDR3 bases: TGTGCCAGCCGGGAGGGGCTGAGGGAAAAACTGTTTTTT.

This clone was seen only a few times. The gene calls are TRBV9 and TRBJ2-1; the D gene is possibly TRBD2 (7 bases). The germline V gene has CDR1 SGDLS and CDR2 YYNGEE. V was shortened by 0 bases and J by 5 bases, with 15 bases between the two germline ends. The CDR3 runs to 16 residues. CDR3 protein: CASSVGGRGANNEQFF. DNA of the CDR3: TGTGCCAGCAGCGTAGGAGGACGGGGGGCCAACAATGAGCAGTTCTTC. Based on the CDR3 plus reference TRBV9 and TRBJ2-1, the full variable domain is DSGVTQTPKHLITATGQRVTLRCSPRSGDLSVYWYQQSLDQGLQFLIQYYNGEERAKGNILERFSAQQFPDLHSELNLSSLELGDSALYFCASSVGGRGANNEQFFGPGTRLTVL.

The chain combines TRBV7-9 with TRBJ1-1, with TRBD1 matching 12 bases. Per germline, CDR1 SEHNR and CDR2 FQNEAQ (reference sequence). CDR3 length equals 17 residues. V was clipped by 5 bases and J by 1 base; unmatched bases: 8. The DNA for the CDR3 is TGTGCCAGCAGCCTTGGGACAGGGGGCACCAAGAACACTGAAGCTTTCTTT. Translating gives CASSLGTGGTKNTEAFF.

The V gene is TRBV30, the J gene TRBJ1-4; D remains unclear. The germline V gene has CDR1 GTSNPN and CDR2 SVGIG (reference sequence). V lost 0 bases to trimming and J lost 5 bases, with 10 bases between them. The CDR3 length is 14 residues. CDR3 protein: CAWSVRRENEKLFF. Written as DNA, the CDR3 is TGTGCCTGGAGTGTACGCCGAGAAAATGAAAAACTGTTTTTT.

CDR3 DNA: TGTGCCTGGGGGACAGCTCAAGAGACCCAGTACTTC. Its translation is CAWGTAQETQYF. The chain links TRBV30 to TRBJ2-5; 7 nucleotides agree with TRBD1. The CDR3 loop spans 12 amino acids. The V gene end was trimmed by 5 bases and the J gene end by 2 bases; junction bases not matched to a gene: 2. CDR1 and CDR2 from the germline V gene are GTSNPN and SVGIG (reference sequence).

This clone was counted only a few times. The V gene is TRBV29-1, the J gene TRBJ1-2; 10 bases fit TRBD1. J gave up 5 bases and V 7 bases, and 4 bases lay outside the gene matches. The CDR3 sequence is 12 residues long. The germline V gene has CDR1 SQVTM and CDR2 ANQGSEA. As DNA, the CDR3 is TGCAGCGACTGGACAGGGGGTTATGGCTACACCTTC. Translation gives CSDWTGGYGYTF.

V is TRBV7-2 and J is TRBJ1-3, with D tentatively TRBD1 (5 bases). V was shortened by 6 bases and J by 1 base, with 10 bases between the two germline ends. Germline CDR1 and CDR2: SGHTA and FQGNSA. This CDR3 has 14 amino acids. CDR3 amino acids: CASRIQASGNTIYF. CDR3 DNA sequence: TGTGCCAGCAGGATACAGGCTTCTGGAAACACCATATATTTT.

The CDR3 coding sequence is TGTGCCAGCAGCCCAGCGGGAGTCCAAGAGACCCAGTACTTC. Protein product: CASSPAGVQETQYF. This rearrangement joins TRBV7-9 to TRBJ2-5; 8 bases map to TRBD2. The germline V gene has CDR1 SEHNR and CDR2 FQNEAQ (reference sequence). The V gene end was trimmed by 5 bases and the J gene end by 1 base; junction bases not matched to a gene: 3. The CDR3 runs 14 residues.

As to this clone: An end of the junction does not agree with germline; a read error may underlie this. The V call is TRBV2, the J call TRBJ2-7; D is unclear. Per germline, CDR1 SNHLY and CDR2 FYNNEI. The CDR3 has 10 amino acids. Here the CDR3 reads CASSAPNLNF. CDR3 coding DNA: TGTGCCAGCAGTGCACCCAACTTGAACTTC.

This clone was seen only once. The chain has TRBV29-1 and TRBJ1-1; 11 bases are a match to TRBD1. The CDR3 length is 13 residues. Germline-derived CDR1 and CDR2 are SQVTM and ANQGSEA. CDR3 sequence (DNA): TGCAGTAATCAGGACAGGGGGCGAACTGAAGCTTTCTTT. Amino acid sequence: CSNQDRGRTEAFF.

This clone was seen a few times. V usage is TRBV29-1 and J usage is TRBJ1-4, with TRBD1 matching 7 bases. The CDR3 runs 12 residues. The junction had 2 bases not matched to a gene; V was cut back by 4 bases and J by 6 bases. Germline CDR1 SQVTM, CDR2 ANQGSEA. CDR3 amino acids: CSVGRGYEKLFF. The CDR3 DNA sequence: TGCAGCGTTGGCAGGGGGTATGAAAAACTGTTTTTT. Based on the CDR3 plus reference TRBV29-1 and TRBJ1-4, the full variable domain is SAVISQKPSRDICQRGTSLTIQCQVDSQVTMMFWYRQQPGQSLTLIATANQGSEATYESGFVIDKFPISRPNLTFSTLTVSNMSPEDSSIYLCSVGRGYEKLFFGSGTQLSVL.

This clone was observed a few times. The chain has TRBV29-1 and TRBJ1-2; the match to TRBD1 covers 7 bases. Germline V gives CDR1 SQVTM, CDR2 ANQGSEA. The CDR3 length is 12 residues. Trimming cost V 6 bases and J 3 bases; bases outside gene matches: 4. CDR3 amino acids: CSVPGTDYGYTF. In DNA form, the CDR3 reads TGCAGCGTCCCCGGGACAGACTATGGCTACACCTTC.

This clone was detected a few times. The chain joins TRBV7-2 to TRBJ2-2, with a weak D call TRBD2 (6 bases). Germline values: CDR1 SGHTA, CDR2 FQGNSA. The V and J ends lost 5 bases and 2 bases respectively, with 9 bases between them. The CDR3 extends over 14 amino acids. The CDR3 sequence is CASSRDFNTGELFF. Here the CDR3 DNA reads TGTGCCAGCAGCCGGGACTTTAACACCGGGGAGCTGTTTTTT.